The 21 T cell receptor beta chains listed next were all sequenced from one sample in a study of T cells in Graves' hyperthyroidism and ophthalmopathy. Using RNA transcripts as the source, TCR beta CDR3 regions were amplified. When the TCR CDR3 underwent first-round RT-PCR, the HTBI primer set was used. TCRdb used MiXCR to reprocess the multiplex PCR reads, holding one entry per CDR3 protein. The data contain hundreds of thousands of distinct CDR3 sequences, roughly a quarter of them singletons. The sequenced material came from blood. The receptors shown here come from a woman between 25 and 40 years old with Graves' ophthalmopathy.

The rearrangement links TRBV4-1 to TRBJ1-1; perhaps TRBD1 as D (5 bases). Germline V gene data show CDR1 as MGHRA and CDR2 as YSYEKL. V was trimmed by 2 bases and J by 1 base, leaving 11 bases between them. The CDR3 consists of 15 residues. CDR3 region: CASSQRDGKNTEAFF. As DNA, the CDR3 is TGCGCCAGCAGCCAACGGGACGGTAAGAACACTGAAGCTTTCTTT.

In this sample, this clonotype turned up a few times. The chain couples TRBV18 to TRBJ1-1, with D unresolved. Germline lookup yields CDR1 KGHSH and CDR2 LQKENI. The CDR3 runs to 15 residues. V shed 0 bases and J shed 5 bases, with 13 bases lying between them. CDR3 sequence reads: CASSPPSAAGTEAFF. DNA for the CDR3: TGTGCCAGCTCACCACCGTCCGCTGCGGGGACTGAAGCTTTCTTT.

A remark on this clonotype: One end of the junction fails to match germline, which may point to a read error. The V gene is TRBV20-1, the J gene TRBJ1-5, with 9 bases aligning to TRBD1. The CDR3 is 15 residues long. Germline CDR1 and CDR2: DFQATT and SNEGSKA (reference sequence). Written as DNA, the CDR3 is TGCAGTGCACCGAGGACAGGGGATAGCAATCAGCCCCAGCATTTC. As protein: CSAPRTGDSNQPQHF.

As for this clonotype: One base away lies a much larger clone, so this may be a sequencing read error. The rearrangement joins TRBV12-3 or TRBV12-4 to TRBJ2-7; 8 nucleotides match TRBD1. The CDR3 runs to 13 residues. CDR3 DNA: TGTGTCAGCAGGAGACAGGGGCAGTACGAGCAGTACTTC. It encodes CVSRRQGQYEQYF.

This clonotype was detected many times. The chain is built from TRBV6-1 and TRBJ2-7, with D possibly called TRBD1 or TRBD2 (6 bases each). CDR3 length: 15 amino acids. V dropped 1 base and J dropped 4 bases, with 14 bases sitting between them. The germline V gene has CDR1 MNHNS and CDR2 SASEGT. CDR3 in amino acids: CASSEVGQGRYEQYF. In DNA form, the CDR3 reads TGTGCCAGCAGTGAAGTCGGGCAGGGGAGGTACGAGCAGTACTTC.

There are many counts of this clonotype. The chain links TRBV12-3 or TRBV12-4 to TRBJ2-2, with 7 bases fitting TRBD1. CDR3 length equals 14 residues. Losses at the gene ends were 5 bases for V and 3 bases for J; bases not matched to a gene: 3. The CDR3 reads CASSLGQDTGELFF. CDR3 coding DNA: TGTGCCAGCAGTCTCGGACAGGACACCGGGGAGCTGTTTTTT.

At least ten counts were recorded for this clonotype. The V gene is TRBV29-1, the J gene TRBJ2-7; the match to TRBD1 covers 11 bases. From germline, CDR1 is SQVTM and CDR2 ANQGSEA. This CDR3 comprises 16 residues. With V trimmed by 1 base and J by 0 bases, 5 bases remained unmatched. The CDR3 reads CSVEGGQGVSSYEQYF. The DNA for the CDR3 is TGCAGCGTTGAAGGGGGACAGGGGGTTTCCTCCTACGAGCAGTACTTC.

This clonotype came up many times. The V call is TRBV14, the J call TRBJ1-2, with 11 bases fitting TRBD1. Trimming at V came to 2 bases and at J to 7 bases, leaving 9 bases not matched to a gene. Germline V lookup: CDR1 SGHDN, CDR2 FVKESK. The CDR3 runs 16 residues. The CDR3 DNA reads as TGTGCCAGCAGCCAATATAGGGACAGGGGGAAGAGTGGCTACACCTTC. Encoded protein: CASSQYRDRGKSGYTF.

There are many counts of this clonotype. V and J are TRBV11-1 and TRBJ2-7; maybe TRBD2 (6 bases). The CDR3 contains 17 residues. V was pared by 2 bases and J by 1 base, with 18 bases between. CDR1 is SGHAT, CDR2 FQDESV, per germline (reference sequence). This CDR3 is CASSLSTGRGRSYEQYF. The DNA for the CDR3 is TGTGCCAGCAGCTTATCGACCGGGCGGGGAAGATCCTACGAGCAGTACTTC.

The gene calls are TRBV2 and TRBJ2-7, with D perhaps given as TRBD1 or TRBD2 (6 bases each). The V gene's germline CDR1 is SNHLY and CDR2 FYNNEI. The ends were cut back, 5 bases at V and 2 bases at J, with 16 bases in the middle. The CDR3 sequence is 15 residues long. This CDR3 is CASSHRGAVTYEQYF. The CDR3 DNA follows: TGTGCCAGCAGTCATAGGGGGGCAGTTACCTACGAGCAGTACTTC.

This clonotype was seen at least ten times. The chain joins TRBV30 to TRBJ1-3; D is perhaps TRBD1 (6 bases). CDR3 length: 13 amino acids. CDR1 is GTSNPN, CDR2 SVGIG, per germline (reference sequence). The ends were cut back, 1 base at V and 4 bases at J, with 8 bases in the middle. The CDR3 coding sequence is TGTGCCTGGAGTGCAGGGGAAGGAAACACCATATATTTT. The encoded protein is CAWSAGEGNTIYF.

This clonotype was detected many times. Here the CDR3 DNA reads TGTGCCAGCAGCTTAGCGACTAGCGGGGGGGCAGGGGTGTACGAGCAGTACTTC. Translation gives CASSLATSGGAGVYEQYF. The rearrangement links TRBV7-8 to TRBJ2-7; 14 nucleotides agree with TRBD2. Per germline, CDR1 SGHVS and CDR2 FQNEAQ. The CDR3 has 18 residues. V was pared by 0 bases and J by 4 bases, with 8 bases of the junction left unmatched.

This clonotype occurred a few times. The chain uses TRBV4-1 and TRBJ1-1; 9 bases agree with TRBD1. The CDR3 extends over 15 amino acids. The ends lost 3 bases at V and 4 bases at J; junction bases unmatched: 6. Germline loops: CDR1 MGHRA, CDR2 YSYEKL. CDR3 coding DNA: TGCGCCAGCAGCCACCCGGGACAGGGACTCACTGAAGCTTTCTTT. Its translation is CASSHPGQGLTEAFF.

At least ten counts were recorded for this clonotype. This chain links TRBV19 with TRBJ2-5; TRBD1 aligns across 8 bases. V shed 8 bases and J 2 bases; nucleotides not matched to a gene: 4. The CDR3 contains 13 residues. Germline V gene data show CDR1 as LNHDA and CDR2 as SQIVND (reference sequence). The CDR3 DNA reads TGTGCCAGTGGGACAGGACGTCAAGAGACCCAGTACTTC. Translation gives CASGTGRQETQYF.

This sequence joins TRBV18 and TRBJ2-2; possible D gene TRBD2, 5 bases. The V gene's germline CDR1 is KGHSH and CDR2 LQKENI. The length of the CDR3 is 15 residues. V lost 2 bases and J 6 bases, leaving 13 bases between the germline ends. The CDR3 coding sequence is TGTGCCAGCTCACCAGGATGGAGGTCTCCCGGGGAGCTGTTTTTT. Translated, it gives CASSPGWRSPGELFF.

V and J are TRBV6-5 and TRBJ2-7; TRBD1 agrees at 7 bases. The CDR3 totals 14 residues. The J segment lost 6 bases and the V segment lost 4 bases, leaving 9 bases of the junction unmatched. Germline V gene lookup returns CDR1 MNHEY and CDR2 SVGAGI. CDR3 amino acids: CASSSSTGKGEQYF. CDR3 sequence (DNA): TGTGCCAGCAGTTCCTCGACAGGGAAGGGCGAGCAGTACTTC.

This clonotype was found many times. This chain connects TRBV29-1 to TRBJ2-7; possible D gene TRBD2, 6 bases. V was shortened by 0 bases and J by 13 bases, with 13 bases between the two germline ends. From germline, CDR1 is SQVTM and CDR2 ANQGSEA. The CDR3 covers 11 residues. The DNA of the CDR3 is TGCAGCGTTGAAGATCGGGGGACCCCTTACTTC. This codes for CSVEDRGTPYF.

The chain has TRBV9 and TRBJ2-2; no clear D. The CDR3 consists of 15 residues. Germline V gives CDR1 SGDLS, CDR2 YYNGEE. V lost 2 bases and J 1 base, leaving 9 bases between the germline ends. The CDR3 nucleotides read TGTGCCAGCAGCGTCCGGACGGGGAACACCGGGGAGCTGTTTTTT. Amino acid sequence: CASSVRTGNTGELFF.

This clonotype was observed at least ten times. The chain joins TRBV20-1 to TRBJ2-7; 8 bases fit TRBD1. Germline-derived CDR1 and CDR2 are DFQATT and SNEGSKA (reference sequence). V lost 5 bases and J lost 2; bases outside the gene matches: 8. The CDR3 extends over 14 amino acids. CDR3 nucleotide sequence: TGCAGTGCTCCCTCTGGACAGGGCGCCTACGAGCAGTACTTC. Translated, it gives CSAPSGQGAYEQYF.

As for this clonotype: The junction and the germline gene differ at one end; a read error may be behind it. The V and J genes are TRBV5-1 and TRBJ2-7, with a weak D call TRBD2 (6 bases). The CDR3 has 14 residues. CDR1 is SGHRS and CDR2 is YFSETQ in the germline V gene. CDR3 protein: CASSLESGYYEQYF. For the CDR3, the DNA is TGCGCCAGCAGCTTGGAGAGCGGGTACTACGAACAGTACTTC.

This clonotype was seen repeatedly, ten times or more. The chain employs TRBV6-1 and TRBJ1-5; 9 bases are shared with TRBD1. The length of the CDR3 is 15 residues. The germline V gene has CDR1 MNHNS and CDR2 SASEGT. V lost 6 bases, J lost 7 bases, and 10 bases stayed unmatched. As DNA, the CDR3 is TGTGCCAGCAGGATCTACAGGGACAGGGCACAGCCCCAGCATTTT. Protein sequence: CASRIYRDRAQPQHF.